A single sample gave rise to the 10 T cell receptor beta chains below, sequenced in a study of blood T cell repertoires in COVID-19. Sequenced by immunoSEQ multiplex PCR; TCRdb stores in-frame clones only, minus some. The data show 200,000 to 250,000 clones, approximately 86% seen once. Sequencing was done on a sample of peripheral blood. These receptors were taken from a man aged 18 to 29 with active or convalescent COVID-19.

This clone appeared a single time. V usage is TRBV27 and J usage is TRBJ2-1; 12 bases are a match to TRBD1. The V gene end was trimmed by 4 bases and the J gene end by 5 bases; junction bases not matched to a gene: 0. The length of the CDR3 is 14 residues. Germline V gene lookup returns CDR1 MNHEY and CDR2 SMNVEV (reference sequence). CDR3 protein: CASSWDRGHNEQFF. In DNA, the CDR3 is TGTGCCAGCAGTTGGGACAGGGGGCACAATGAGCAGTTCTTC.

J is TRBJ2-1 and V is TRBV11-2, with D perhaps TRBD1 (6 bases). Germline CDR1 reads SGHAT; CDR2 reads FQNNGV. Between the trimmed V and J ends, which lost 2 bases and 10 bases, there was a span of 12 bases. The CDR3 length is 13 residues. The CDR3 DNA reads TGTGCCAGCAGCTTATCAGGGGCTAAGGAGCAGTTCTTC. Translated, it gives CASSLSGAKEQFF.

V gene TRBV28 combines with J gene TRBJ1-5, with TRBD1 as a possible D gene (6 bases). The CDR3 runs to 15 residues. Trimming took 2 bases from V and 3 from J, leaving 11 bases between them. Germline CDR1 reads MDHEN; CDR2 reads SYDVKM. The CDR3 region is CASSLLDRPNQPQHF. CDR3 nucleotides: TGTGCCAGCAGTTTACTAGACAGGCCCAATCAGCCCCAGCATTTT.

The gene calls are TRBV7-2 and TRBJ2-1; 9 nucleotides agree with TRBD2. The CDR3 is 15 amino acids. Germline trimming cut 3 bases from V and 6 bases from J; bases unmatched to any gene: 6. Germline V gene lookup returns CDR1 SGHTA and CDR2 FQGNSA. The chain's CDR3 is CASSFTLAGFNEQFF. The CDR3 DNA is TGTGCCAGCAGCTTTACGCTAGCGGGATTCAATGAGCAGTTCTTC.

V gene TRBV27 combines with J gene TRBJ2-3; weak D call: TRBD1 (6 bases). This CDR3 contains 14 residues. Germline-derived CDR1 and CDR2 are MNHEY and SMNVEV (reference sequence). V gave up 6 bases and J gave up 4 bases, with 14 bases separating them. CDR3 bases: TGTGCCAGCAGCCCTCAATCAGGGGCAGATACGCAGTATTTT. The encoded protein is CASSPQSGADTQYF.

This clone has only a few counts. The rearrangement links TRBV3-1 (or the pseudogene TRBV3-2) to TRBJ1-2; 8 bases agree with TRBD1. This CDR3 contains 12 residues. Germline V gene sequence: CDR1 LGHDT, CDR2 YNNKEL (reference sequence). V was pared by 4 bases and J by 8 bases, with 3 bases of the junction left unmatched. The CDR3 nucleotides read TGTGCCAGCAGCCTTAGACAGGGGGGCTACACCTTC. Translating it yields CASSLRQGGYTF.

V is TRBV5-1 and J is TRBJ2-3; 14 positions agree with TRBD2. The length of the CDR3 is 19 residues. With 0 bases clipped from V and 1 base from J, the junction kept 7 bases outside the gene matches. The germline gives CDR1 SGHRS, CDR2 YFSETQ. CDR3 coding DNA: TGCGCCAGCAGCTTGGCTGGGGGACTAGCGGGAGCGCGCACAGATACGCAGTATTTT. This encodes CASSLAGGLAGARTDTQYF.

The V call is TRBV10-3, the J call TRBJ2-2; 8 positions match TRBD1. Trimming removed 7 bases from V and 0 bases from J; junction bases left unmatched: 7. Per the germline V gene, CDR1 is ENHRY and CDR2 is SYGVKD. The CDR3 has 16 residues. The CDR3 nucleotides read TGTGCCATCATGACAGGGGACCCCGCGAACACCGGGGAGCTGTTTTTT. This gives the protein CAIMTGDPANTGELFF.

The CDR3, as DNA: TGTGCCAGTAGTAGGGGACTCTCGACCGGGGAGCTGTTTTTT. Its translation is CASSRGLSTGELFF. This rearrangement joins TRBV19 to TRBJ2-2, with TRBD2 as a possible D gene (6 bases). The CDR3 is made up of 14 amino acids. V was pared by 4 bases and J by 5 bases, with 11 bases between. Per the germline V gene, CDR1 is LNHDA and CDR2 is SQIVND (reference sequence).

The CDR3 nucleotides read TGTGCCAGCTCACTCCACTACAGGGATGAGCAGTACTTC. Its translation: CASSLHYRDEQYF. This chain links TRBV18 with TRBJ2-7; D is perhaps TRBD1 (6 bases). CDR3 length equals 13 residues. Germline CDR1 reads KGHSH; CDR2 reads LQKENI. The V end was cut by 4 bases, the J end by 7 bases, with 14 bases between.